Sequencing of this T cell receptor (beta chain) was carried out in a study of blood T cell repertoires in COVID-19. Study background: The United States, Italy and Spain were the sources of the acute and convalescent COVID-19 samples. T cells, B-cell-depleted T cells, or PBMCs provided the cDNA or gDNA that served as material.

Authors' methods: Estimated nucleated cell counts came from reference gene primer amplification. Libraries were prepared by immunoSEQ multiplex PCR; TCRdb keeps only in-frame clonotypes and omits some of them. Clonal size and the V and J genes are those of that table, whereas D and trimming came from the DNA. The sample yields 100,000 to 150,000 clones, about 91% seen once. The sequenced material came from peripheral blood. This TCR came from a man between 45 and 60 years old with acute or convalescent COVID-19.

As DNA, the CDR3 is TGTGCCAGCAGCCAATTAGCGGCGTCAAGCTCCTACAATGAGCAGTTCTTC. Residues: CASSQLAASSSYNEQFF. This sequence joins TRBV3-1 (or the pseudogene TRBV3-2) and TRBJ2-1, with D perhaps matching TRBD2 (6 bases). Looked up from germline, CDR1 is LGHDT and CDR2 is YNNKEL (reference sequence). This CDR3 is 17 amino acids long. V dropped 2 bases and J dropped 0 bases, with 14 bases sitting between them.